The entry below gives a single T cell receptor (beta chain) sequence along with its context. One junction end does not reproduce the germline sequence, and a read error may be involved. This sample was included in a study of cytomegalovirus exposure and HLA in healthy donors. The PCR had 60 Vbeta and 13 Jbeta primers. Sequencing used immunoSEQ multiplex PCR; TCRdb keeps in-frame clones, though not all of them. The repertoire holds around 50,000 clones, over 70% seen once, with approximately 7.7% in the top ten. CDR1 is SEHNR and CDR2 is FQNEAQ in the germline V gene (reference sequence). This CDR3 is 17 amino acids long.

The chain joins TRBV7-9 to TRBJ1-1, with D hard to call. The TCR originated in a man aged 25-40 years in good health and CMV-seropositive. Sequencing was done on a sample of PBMCs. The CDR3 loop reads CSSSLAYGLSRDTEAFF. The CDR3, as DNA: TGTTCCAGCAGCTTAGCCTACGGCCTGAGCCGGGACACTGAAGCTTTCTTT.